This is a list of T cell receptor beta chains from one sample in a study of blood T cell repertoires in COVID-19. TCRdb's copy holds only in-frame clones and misses some; the assay was immunoSEQ multiplex PCR. The sample lists about 250,000 clones, approximately 90% occurring once. The sample was PBMCs or T cells enriched from blood (not recorded which). All receptors derive from a man aged 18 to 29 who had recovered from COVID-19. The CDR3 runs from the conserved cysteine through the conserved F or W. D genes are given only for firm matches. Clone size is not always given. Where it is, it says once, few, many or a class for expanded clones.

V,J,D,size,length,DNA,CDR3
TRBV5-1,TRBJ2-3,TRBD2,-,14,TGCGCCAGCAGCCGGGGAGGGCGCACAGATACGCAGTATTTT,CASSRGGRTDTQYF
TRBV2,TRBJ1-2,TRBD1,-,17,TGTGCCAGCAGCGGTGGACAGGGGGTTTTAGCTAACTATGGCTACACCTTC,CASSGGQGVLANYGYTF
TRBV6-5,TRBJ1-5,-,-,13,TGTGCCAGCGGTACAGGGCTAGGTCAGCCCCAGCATTTT,CASGTGLGQPQHF
TRBV11-3,TRBJ1-1,-,-,14,TGTGCCAGCAGCTGGCCCAACATGAACACTGAAGCTTTCTTT,CASSWPNMNTEAFF
TRBV5-5,TRBJ1-5,TRBD1,-,15,TGTGCCAGCAGCTTGGATACATTACGGGACAGGCCCCAGCATTTT,CASSLDTLRDRPQHF
TRBV7-2,TRBJ1-3,-,-,14,TGTGCCAGCAGCTTAGCAACAGGAAGAAACACCATATATTTT,CASSLATGRNTIYF
TRBV2,TRBJ2-1,-,-,15,TGTGCCAGCAGTGAAGTTAGGGGGATCTACAATGAGCAGTTCTTC,CASSEVRGIYNEQFF
TRBV28,TRBJ2-1,-,once,11,TGTGCCAGCAGTTACCAGGTCAATCGGTTCTTC,CASSYQVNRFF
TRBV11-2,TRBJ2-7,-,-,11,TGTGCCAGCAGCCGGTCCTACGAGCAGTACTTC,CASSRSYEQYF
TRBV9,TRBJ2-3,TRBD1,-,15,TGTGCCAGCAGCTACCGGGACAGAGCACAAGATACGCAGTATTTT,CASSYRDRAQDTQYF
TRBV5-4,TRBJ2-5,TRBD2,-,15,TGTGCCAGCAGCCCGGTGGCTAGCGGGGGGGAGACCCAGTACTTC,CASSPVASGGETQYF
TRBV6-6,TRBJ2-1,-,-,13,TGTGCCAGCAGTTTTACAGGTAACAATGAGCAGTTCTTC,CASSFTGNNEQFF
TRBV7-8,TRBJ2-1,TRBD2,-,17,TGTGCCAGCAGCTTCCGGAGTAGCGGGAGAGGGGGAGATGAGCAGTTCTTC,CASSFRSSGRGGDEQFF
TRBV18,TRBJ2-3,-,-,15,TGTGCCAGCTCACCACTGCCTAGCGCGGCAGATACGCAGTATTTT,CASSPLPSAADTQYF
TRBV10-3,TRBJ2-7,-,-,14,TGTGCCATCATGGGTGGTGGGGGCTTCGACGAGCAGTACTTC,CAIMGGGGFDEQYF
TRBV29-1,TRBJ1-6,TRBD1,-,13,TGCAGCGTTGTACAGGGGACGAATTCACCCCTCCACTTT,CSVVQGTNSPLHF
TRBV2,TRBJ1-2,TRBD1,-,15,TGTGCCAGCAGTAGAGCCGGGACAGGGAATTATGGCTACACCTTC,CASSRAGTGNYGYTF
TRBV27,TRBJ1-4,-,-,14,TGTGCCAGCAGCCCTTACGGGTTTAATGAAAAACTGTTTTTT,CASSPYGFNEKLFF
TRBV2,TRBJ1-4,TRBD1,-,15,TGTGCCAGCAGGCAGGAGACAGGGGGCGACGGAAAACTGTTTTTT,CASRQETGGDGKLFF
TRBV29-1,TRBJ1-2,-,-,14,TGCAGCGTCCAAAAAGGGGTGCCATCCTATGGCTACACCTTC,CSVQKGVPSYGYTF
TRBV5-4,TRBJ1-2,TRBD1,-,14,TGTGCCAGCAGCTGGACTAGGACAGGGGCGGGCTACACCTTC,CASSWTRTGAGYTF
TRBV7-3,TRBJ2-3,-,once,15,TGTGCCAGCAGCTTAGTAGCGGAAAAAGGGGATACGCAGTATTTT,CASSLVAEKGDTQYF
TRBV2,TRBJ2-7,TRBD2,-,14,TGTGCCAGCAGTCGAGCAGCGGGAGACTACGAGCAGTACTTC,CASSRAAGDYEQYF
TRBV14,TRBJ2-7,TRBD2,-,16,TGTGCCAGCAGCCTTCTACCGGGACTAGGTCATGACGAGCAGTACTTC,CASSLLPGLGHDEQYF
TRBV7-9,TRBJ2-7,TRBD1,few,12,TGTGCCAGCCTACAGGGGTCCGGCGAGCAGTACTTC,CASLQGSGEQYF
TRBV27,TRBJ2-7,-,once,13,TGTGCCAGCAGTTTACACAGCGGCTACGAGCAGTACTTC,CASSLHSGYEQYF
TRBV15,TRBJ1-6,-,-,15,TGTGCCACCAGCAGCGGGCGGGGAAAAAATTCACCCCTCCACTTT,CATSSGRGKNSPLHF
TRBV19,TRBJ2-5,TRBD2,few,18,TGTGCCAGTAGTACCTGGACTAGCGGGGGTGAGAGTGGAGAGACCCAGTACTTC,CASSTWTSGGESGETQYF
TRBV15,TRBJ2-7,TRBD2,-,16,TGTGCCACCAGCAGACCCACTAGCGGGTACTCCTACGAGCAGTACTTC,CATSRPTSGYSYEQYF
TRBV7-2,TRBJ2-7,TRBD2,-,16,TGTGCCAGCAGCTTAGCAAGCGGGAGCCTCTCCTACGAGCAGTACTTC,CASSLASGSLSYEQYF
TRBV2,TRBJ1-5,TRBD1,-,15,TGTGCCAGCTCCGGGACAGGGGGAAGCAATCAGCCCCAGCATTTT,CASSGTGGSNQPQHF
TRBV7-2,TRBJ1-5,-,-,13,TGTGCCAGCAGCGTCAGGGGTAGTCAGCCCCAGCATTTT,CASSVRGSQPQHF
TRBV28,TRBJ2-3,-,-,14,TGTGCCAGCACAGAGCGGGTTAGCACAGATACGCAGTATTTT,CASTERVSTDTQYF
TRBV15,TRBJ2-7,TRBD1,-,17,TGTGCCACCAGCAGAGTTGGACTTGGGGGACAGCCTTACGAGCAGTACTTC,CATSRVGLGGQPYEQYF
TRBV30,TRBJ1-1,-,-,12,TGTGCCTGGCGCGGCATGAACACTGAAGCTTTCTTT,CAWRGMNTEAFF
TRBV7-9,TRBJ1-3,TRBD1,-,17,TGTGCCAGCAGCCCCCTCCCCACAGGGGCCTCTGGAAACACCATATATTTT,CASSPLPTGASGNTIYF
TRBV4-2,TRBJ1-2,-,once,16,TGTGCCAGCAGCCAAGCCCTCACAGGGTCTCTCTATGGCTACACCTTC,CASSQALTGSLYGYTF
TRBV9,TRBJ2-3,-,-,15,TGTGCCAGCAGCTTAACAGGGATTAGCACAGATACGCAGTATTTT,CASSLTGISTDTQYF
TRBV9,TRBJ2-7,TRBD2,-,14,TGTGCCAGCAGCGTAGTAGCGGGAGTCGGCGAGCAGTACTTC,CASSVVAGVGEQYF
TRBV5-1,TRBJ1-1,TRBD1,-,16,TGCGCCAGCAGCTTCCGGACAGGGGGATTGAACACTGAAGCTTTCTTT,CASSFRTGGLNTEAFF
TRBV28,TRBJ2-4,TRBD1,-,14,TGTGCCAGCAGTCTTAGACAGGGAAAAAACATTCAGTACTTC,CASSLRQGKNIQYF
TRBV28,TRBJ2-2,-,few,15,TGTGCCAGCAGTACACGGACTAATTACACCGGGGAGCTGTTTTTT,CASSTRTNYTGELFF
TRBV5-1,TRBJ1-1,-,-,14,TGCGCCAGCAGCTCGTCAGGGGCGGGTACTGAAGCTTTCTTT,CASSSSGAGTEAFF
TRBV7-3,TRBJ2-1,TRBD1,-,12,TGTGCCAGCAGCTTGTACAGGGGTGAGCAGTTCTTC,CASSLYRGEQFF
TRBV3-1/TRBV3-2,TRBJ2-1,TRBD1,-,15,TGTGCCAGCAGCCAAGATCTGATAAGGGGGCATGAGCAGTTCTTC,CASSQDLIRGHEQFF
TRBV28,TRBJ1-4,-,-,12,TGTGCCAGCAGGGCAGTTAATGAAAAACTGTTTTTT,CASRAVNEKLFF
TRBV11-2,TRBJ2-7,-,-,13,TGTGCCAGCAGCTTAGGACAGTCGATTGTGCAGTACTTC,CASSLGQSIVQYF
TRBV18,TRBJ2-5,-,-,13,TGTGCCAGCTCACCGCAACTCCAAGAGACCCAGTACTTC,CASSPQLQETQYF
TRBV10-3,TRBJ1-6,-,-,16,TGTGCCATCAGTGAGTCCAACTCCAGGGTCGGTTCACCCCTCCACTTT,CAISESNSRVGSPLHF
TRBV19,TRBJ1-2,-,few,15,TGTGCCAGTAAAAGGGGCACCCCTAGGGTCTATGGCTACACCTTC,CASKRGTPRVYGYTF
TRBV5-5,TRBJ2-5,TRBD2,once,15,TGTGCCAGCAGCCTAGGACTAGTTCAGCAAGAGACCCAGTACTTC,CASSLGLVQQETQYF
TRBV18,TRBJ1-3,-,-,16,TGTGCCAGCTCACCAGATATTCACAGGGTTGGAAACACCATATATTTT,CASSPDIHRVGNTIYF